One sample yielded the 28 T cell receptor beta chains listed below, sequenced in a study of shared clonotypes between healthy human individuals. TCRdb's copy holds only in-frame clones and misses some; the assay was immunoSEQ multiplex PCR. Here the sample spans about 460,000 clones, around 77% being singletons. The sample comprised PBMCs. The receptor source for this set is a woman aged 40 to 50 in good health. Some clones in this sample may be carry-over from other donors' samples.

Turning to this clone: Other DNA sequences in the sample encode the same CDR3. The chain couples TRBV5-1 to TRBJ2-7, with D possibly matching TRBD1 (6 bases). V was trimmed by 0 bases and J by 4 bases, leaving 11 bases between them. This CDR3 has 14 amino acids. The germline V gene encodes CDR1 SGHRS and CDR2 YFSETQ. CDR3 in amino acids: CASSLEQGSYEQYF. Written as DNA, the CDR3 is TGCGCCAGCAGCTTGGAACAGGGTAGTTACGAGCAGTACTTC.

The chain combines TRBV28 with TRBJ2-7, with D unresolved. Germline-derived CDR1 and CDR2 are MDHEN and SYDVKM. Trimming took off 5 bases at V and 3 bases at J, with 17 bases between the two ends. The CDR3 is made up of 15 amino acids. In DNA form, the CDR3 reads TGTGCCAGCAGTCCTAACCGTCGACCGGGCTACGAGCAGTACTTC. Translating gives CASSPNRRPGYEQYF.

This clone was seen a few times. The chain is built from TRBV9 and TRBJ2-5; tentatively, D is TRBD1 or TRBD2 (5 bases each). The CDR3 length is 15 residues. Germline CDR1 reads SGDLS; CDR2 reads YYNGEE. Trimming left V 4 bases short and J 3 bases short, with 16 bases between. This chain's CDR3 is CASSSRDPAKETQYF. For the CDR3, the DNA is TGTGCCAGCAGCTCCCGGGACCCGGCCAAAGAGACCCAGTACTTC.

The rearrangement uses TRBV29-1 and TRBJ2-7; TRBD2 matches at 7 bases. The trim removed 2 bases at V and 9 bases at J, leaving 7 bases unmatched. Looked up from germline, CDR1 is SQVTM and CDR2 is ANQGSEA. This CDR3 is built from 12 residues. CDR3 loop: CSVELAARGQYF. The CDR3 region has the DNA TGCAGCGTTGAACTAGCGGCACGGGGGCAGTACTTC.

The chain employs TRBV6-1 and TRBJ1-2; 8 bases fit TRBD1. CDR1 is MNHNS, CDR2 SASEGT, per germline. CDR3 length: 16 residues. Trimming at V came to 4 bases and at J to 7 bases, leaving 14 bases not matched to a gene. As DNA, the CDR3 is TGTGCCAGCAGTGTTGGTGCAGGGGGCCAACTTAGTGGCTACACCTTC. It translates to CASSVGAGGQLSGYTF.

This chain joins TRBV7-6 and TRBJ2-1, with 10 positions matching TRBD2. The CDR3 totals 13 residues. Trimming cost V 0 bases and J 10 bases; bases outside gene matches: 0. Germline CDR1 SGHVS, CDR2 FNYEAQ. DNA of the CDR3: TGTGCCAGCAGCTTAGCACTAGCGGGAGAGCAGTTCTTC. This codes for CASSLALAGEQFF.

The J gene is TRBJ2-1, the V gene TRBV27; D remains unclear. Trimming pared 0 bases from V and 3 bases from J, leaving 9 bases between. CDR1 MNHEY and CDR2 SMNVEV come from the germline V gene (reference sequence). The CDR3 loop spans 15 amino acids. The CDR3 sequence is CASSLSGFDYNEQFF. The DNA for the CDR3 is TGTGCCAGCAGTTTATCAGGGTTCGACTACAATGAGCAGTTCTTC.

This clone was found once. In DNA, the CDR3 is TGTGCCAGCAGCCAGAACACCGGGGAGCTGTTTTTT. It specifies CASSQNTGELFF. J is TRBJ2-2 and V is TRBV11-3; no clear D gene. Germline CDR1 reads SGHNT; CDR2 reads YENEEA. V was trimmed by 5 bases and J by 1 base, leaving 2 bases between them. The CDR3 is 12 residues long.

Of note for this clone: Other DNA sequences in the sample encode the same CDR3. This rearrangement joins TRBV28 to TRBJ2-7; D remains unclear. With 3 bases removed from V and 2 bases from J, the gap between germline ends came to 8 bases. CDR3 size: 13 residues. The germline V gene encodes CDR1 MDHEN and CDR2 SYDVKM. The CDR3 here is CASSFPGPYEQYF. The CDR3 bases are TGTGCCAGCAGTTTCCCCGGACCCTACGAGCAGTACTTC. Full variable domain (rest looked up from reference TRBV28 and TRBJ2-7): DVKVTQSSRYLVKRTGEKVFLECVQDMDHENMFWYRQDPGLGLRLIYFSYDVKMKEKGDIPEGYSVSREKKERFSLILESASTNQTSMYLCASSFPGPYEQYFGPGTRLTVT.

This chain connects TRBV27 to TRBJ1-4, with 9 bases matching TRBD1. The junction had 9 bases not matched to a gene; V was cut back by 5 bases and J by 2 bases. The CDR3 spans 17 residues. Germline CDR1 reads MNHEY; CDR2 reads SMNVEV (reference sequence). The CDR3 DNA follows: TGTGCCAGCAGTAGGACAGGGGACTTGAGGACTAATGAAAAACTGTTTTTT. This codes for CASSRTGDLRTNEKLFF. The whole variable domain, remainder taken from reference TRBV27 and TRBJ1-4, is EAQVTQNPRYLITVTGKKLTVTCSQNMNHEYMSWYRQDPGLGLRQIYYSMNVEVTDKGDVPEGYKVSRKEKRNFPLILESPSPNQTSLYFCASSRTGDLRTNEKLFFGSGTQLSVL.

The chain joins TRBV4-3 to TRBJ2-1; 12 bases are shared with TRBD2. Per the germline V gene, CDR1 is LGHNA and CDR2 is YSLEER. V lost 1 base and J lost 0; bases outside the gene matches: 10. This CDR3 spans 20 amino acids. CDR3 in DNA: TGCGCCAGCAGCCAAGCGCTAGCGGGAGGGCCGGCGGGCTCCTACAATGAGCAGTTCTTC. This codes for CASSQALAGGPAGSYNEQFF.

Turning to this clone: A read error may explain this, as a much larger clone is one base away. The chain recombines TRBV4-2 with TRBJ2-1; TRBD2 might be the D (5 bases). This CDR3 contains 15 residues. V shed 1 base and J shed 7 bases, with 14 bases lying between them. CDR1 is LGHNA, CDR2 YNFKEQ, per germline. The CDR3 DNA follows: TGTGCCAGCAGCCAAGTTTTGACTACCAGAAATGAGCAGTTCTTC. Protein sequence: CASSQVLTTRNEQFF.

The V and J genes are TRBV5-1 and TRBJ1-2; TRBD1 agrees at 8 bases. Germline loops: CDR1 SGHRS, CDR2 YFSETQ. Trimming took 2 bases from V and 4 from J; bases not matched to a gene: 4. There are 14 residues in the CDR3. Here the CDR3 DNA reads TGCGCCAGCAGCTTTTCAGGGGGCGGCTATGGCTACACCTTC. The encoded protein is CASSFSGGGYGYTF. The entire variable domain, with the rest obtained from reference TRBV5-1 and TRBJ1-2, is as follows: KAGVTQTPRYLIKTRGQQVTLSCSPISGHRSVSWYQQTPGQGLQFLFEYFSETQRNKGNFPGRFSGRQFSNSRSEMNVSTLELGDSALYLCASSFSGGGYGYTFGSGTRLTVV.

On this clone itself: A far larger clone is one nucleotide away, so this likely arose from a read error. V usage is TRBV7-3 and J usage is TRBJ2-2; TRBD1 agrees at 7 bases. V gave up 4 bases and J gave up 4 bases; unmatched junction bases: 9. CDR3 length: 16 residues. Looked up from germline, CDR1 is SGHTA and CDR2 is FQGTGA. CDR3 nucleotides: TGTGCCAGCAGCTCGACAGGGTCTGCATCCACCGGGGAGCTGTTTTTT. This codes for CASSSTGSASTGELFF. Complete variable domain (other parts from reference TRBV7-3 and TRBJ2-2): GAGVSQTPSNKVTEKGKYVELRCDPISGHTALYWYRQSLGQGPEFLIYFQGTGAADDSGLPNDRFFAVRPEGSVSTLKIQRTERGDSAVYLCASSSTGSASTGELFFGEGSRLTVL.

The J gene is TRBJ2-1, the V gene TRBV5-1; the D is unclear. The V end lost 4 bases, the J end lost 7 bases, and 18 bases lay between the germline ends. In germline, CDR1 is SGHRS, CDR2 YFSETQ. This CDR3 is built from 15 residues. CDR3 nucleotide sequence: TGCGCCAGCAGCGTCGCAGACCCAGCCTCGAATGAGCAGTTCTTC. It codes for CASSVADPASNEQFF.

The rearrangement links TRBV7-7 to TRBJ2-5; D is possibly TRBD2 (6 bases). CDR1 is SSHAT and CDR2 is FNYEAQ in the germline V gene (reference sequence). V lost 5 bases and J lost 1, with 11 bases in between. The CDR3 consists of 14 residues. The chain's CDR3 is CASSRHGGQETQYF. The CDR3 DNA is TGTGCCAGCAGCCGTCACGGGGGCCAAGAGACCCAGTACTTC.

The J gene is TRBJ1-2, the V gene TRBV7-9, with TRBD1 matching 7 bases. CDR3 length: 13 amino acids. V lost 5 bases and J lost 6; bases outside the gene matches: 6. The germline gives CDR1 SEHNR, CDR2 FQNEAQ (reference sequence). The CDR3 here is CASSKGQEDGYTF. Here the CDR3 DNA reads TGTGCCAGCAGCAAAGGACAGGAGGATGGCTACACCTTC.

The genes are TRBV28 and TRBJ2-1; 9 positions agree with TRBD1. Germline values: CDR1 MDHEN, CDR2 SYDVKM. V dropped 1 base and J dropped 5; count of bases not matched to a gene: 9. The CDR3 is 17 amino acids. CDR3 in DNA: TGTGCCAGCAGTTTATTTGACGGACAGGGGCGAAACAATGAGCAGTTCTTC. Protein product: CASSLFDGQGRNNEQFF. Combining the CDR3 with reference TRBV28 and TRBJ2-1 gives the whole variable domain DVKVTQSSRYLVKRTGEKVFLECVQDMDHENMFWYRQDPGLGLRLIYFSYDVKMKEKGDIPEGYSVSREKKERFSLILESASTNQTSMYLCASSLFDGQGRNNEQFFGPGTRLTVL.

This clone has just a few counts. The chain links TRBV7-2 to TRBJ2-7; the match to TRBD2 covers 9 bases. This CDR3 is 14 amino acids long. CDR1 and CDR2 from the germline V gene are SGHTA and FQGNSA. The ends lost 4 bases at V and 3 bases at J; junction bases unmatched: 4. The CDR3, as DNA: TGTGCCAGCAGCTCGATAGCGGGAGTCTACGAGCAGTACTTC. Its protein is CASSSIAGVYEQYF.

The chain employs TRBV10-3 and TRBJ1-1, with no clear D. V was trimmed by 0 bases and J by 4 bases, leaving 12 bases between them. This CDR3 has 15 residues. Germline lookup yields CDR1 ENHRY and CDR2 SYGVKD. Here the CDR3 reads CAISESIGFGTEAFF. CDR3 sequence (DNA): TGTGCCATCAGTGAGTCTATCGGGTTCGGCACTGAAGCTTTCTTT.

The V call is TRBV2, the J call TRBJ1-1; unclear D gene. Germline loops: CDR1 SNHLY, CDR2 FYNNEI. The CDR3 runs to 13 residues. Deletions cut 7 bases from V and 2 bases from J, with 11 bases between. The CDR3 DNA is TGTGCCAGCACTGCGTGGGGTAACACTGAAGCTTTCTTT. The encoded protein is CASTAWGNTEAFF.

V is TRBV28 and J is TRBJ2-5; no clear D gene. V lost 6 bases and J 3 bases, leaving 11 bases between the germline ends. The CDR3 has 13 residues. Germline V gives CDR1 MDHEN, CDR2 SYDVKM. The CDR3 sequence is CASRLTPEETQYF. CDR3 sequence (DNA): TGTGCCAGCAGACTGACACCCGAAGAGACCCAGTACTTC.

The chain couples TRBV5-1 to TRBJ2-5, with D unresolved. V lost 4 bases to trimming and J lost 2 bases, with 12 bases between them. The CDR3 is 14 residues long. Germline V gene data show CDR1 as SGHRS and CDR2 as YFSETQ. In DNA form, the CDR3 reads TGCGCCAGCAGCCACGACGGCGGTCAAGAGACCCAGTACTTC. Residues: CASSHDGGQETQYF.

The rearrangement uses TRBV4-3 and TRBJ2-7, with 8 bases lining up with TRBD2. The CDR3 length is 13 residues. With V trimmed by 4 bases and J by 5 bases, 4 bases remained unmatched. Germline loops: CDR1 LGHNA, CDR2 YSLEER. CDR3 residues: CASSPGGGNEQYF. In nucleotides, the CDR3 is TGCGCCAGCAGCCCCGGGGGGGGCAACGAGCAGTACTTC.

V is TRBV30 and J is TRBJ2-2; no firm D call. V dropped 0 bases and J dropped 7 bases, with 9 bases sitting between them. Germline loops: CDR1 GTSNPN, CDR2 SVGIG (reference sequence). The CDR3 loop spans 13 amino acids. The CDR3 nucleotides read TGTGCCTGGAGTGTCAACGGTGGCGGGGAGCTGTTTTTT. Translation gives CAWSVNGGGELFF.

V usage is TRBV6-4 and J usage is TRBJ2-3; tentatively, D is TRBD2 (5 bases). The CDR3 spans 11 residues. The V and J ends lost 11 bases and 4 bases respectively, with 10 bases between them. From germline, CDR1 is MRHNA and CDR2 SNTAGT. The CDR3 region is CARLRADTQYF. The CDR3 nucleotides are TGTGCCCGACTACGCGCAGATACGCAGTATTTT.

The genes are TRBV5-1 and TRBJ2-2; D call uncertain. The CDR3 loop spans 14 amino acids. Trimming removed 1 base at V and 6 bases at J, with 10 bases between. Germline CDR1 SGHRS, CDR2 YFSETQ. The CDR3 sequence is CASSLSPRAGELFF. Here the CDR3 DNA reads TGCGCCAGCAGCTTGTCCCCCCGGGCCGGGGAGCTGTTTTTT.

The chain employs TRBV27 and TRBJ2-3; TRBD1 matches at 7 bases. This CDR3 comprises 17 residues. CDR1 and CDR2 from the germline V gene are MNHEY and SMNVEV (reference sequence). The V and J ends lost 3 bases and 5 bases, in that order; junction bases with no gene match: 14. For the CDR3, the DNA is TGTGCCAGCAGTTTCCGCACAGGGGCGGTAATCGGAGATACGCAGTATTTT. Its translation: CASSFRTGAVIGDTQYF.